This TCR beta chain comes out of a study of T cell changes during pregnancy in multiple sclerosis. Repertoires were generated with immunoSEQ multiplex PCR, while TCRdb's copy carries only in-frame clones and drops some. This sample yields 65,000 to 90,000 clones, of which just under 95% are seen a single time; approximately 2% belongs to the top ten. The CDR3 is made up of 16 amino acids. In germline, CDR1 is MDHEN, CDR2 SYDVKM. After removal of 8 bases from V and 7 bases from J, the junction contained 15 bases not matched to a gene. The sequences come from peripheral blood, collected in the second trimester of pregnancy. The TCR originated in a female donor with multiple sclerosis, enrolled in a pregnancy study. J is TRBJ2-1 and V is TRBV28; 9 bases are a match to TRBD2. The CDR3 loop reads CASARLAGRGGNEQFF. The CDR3 DNA sequence: TGTGCCAGCGCGAGGCTAGCGGGACGTGGGGGGAATGAGCAGTTCTTC.